This TCR beta chain was retrieved from a study of early T cells in non-severe SARS-CoV-2 infection. The CDR3 length is 13 residues. Trimming shortened V by 7 bases and J by 6 bases, and 15 bases separated the two germline ends. Looked up from germline, CDR1 is MNHNS and CDR2 is SASEGT. A note on this clonotype: Its target is unknown.

TCRdb itself ran the 5' RACE reads through MiXCR, one entry per CDR3 protein. The table has 55,000 or so distinct CDR3 sequences, around 12% seen once. Broader study findings: Lookups in VDJdb leaned toward anti-spike CD8 responses and missed private and CD4 specificities.

Sequencing was done on a sample of whole blood. The sequence derives from an adult who was a healthcare worker with PCR-confirmed SARS-CoV-2 infection or an uninfected control (not recorded which). The chain couples TRBV6-1 to TRBJ1-2; D gene uncertain. CDR3 loop: CASNPSDKDGYTF. Here the CDR3 DNA reads TGTGCCAGCAACCCGTCTGACAAGGATGGCTACACCTTC.